This T cell receptor beta chain is from a study of blood T cell repertoires in COVID-19. Study overall: Whether acute or convalescent, the COVID-19 samples came from the United States, Italy and Spain. PBMCs, B-cell-depleted T cells, or T cells provided the cDNA or gDNA that made up the material.

Per the original data handling: Nucleated cell counts were estimated from reference gene primer amplification. TCRdb keeps only in-frame clones here, not all; method: immunoSEQ multiplex PCR. D and trimming were read from the DNA, whereas the V and J calls and clone size are those reported in that table. Of roughly 410,000 clones in the sample, around nine tenths are singletons; the top ten hold about 1.6%. With 4 bases removed from V and 0 bases from J, the gap between germline ends came to 7 bases. CDR1 and CDR2 from the germline V gene are MDHEN and SYDVKM. CDR3 length: 13 amino acids. The sequencing input was peripheral blood. The chain combines TRBV28 with TRBJ2-7; TRBD2 might be the D (6 bases). The clonotype was recovered from a middle-aged woman with COVID-19, enrolled during active disease. The CDR3 region is CASSYGGSYEQYF. The CDR3 nucleotides are TGTGCCAGCAGTTACGGGGGCTCCTACGAGCAGTACTTC.